Below are 7 T cell receptor beta chains sequenced from a single sample in a study of identical twins (TCRdb year 2016). The library was prepared using 5' RACE. The listed sequencing device is Illumina HiSeq 2000. Through fastp at Q25 and MiXCR, TCRdb rebuilt clones from the public reads, retaining in-frame beta chains. Every CDR3 protein is listed once, alongside the most common genes and DNA of its rows. The sample table holds 350,000 to 600,000 distinct CDR3 sequences, of which more than 13% were seen once. In total, the top ten clones hold 0.4% to 0.55% of the sample. These sequences were also reported in another study, on yellow fever vaccine responses in identical twins.

Sequences were obtained from CD4+ T cells sorted from blood. The receptor set was obtained from a woman aged 18-30 years in good health.

There are a few counts of this clonotype. The chain has TRBV7-2 and TRBJ2-7; 12 bases match TRBD1. Looked up from germline, CDR1 is SGHTA and CDR2 is FQGNSA. The J segment lost 9 bases and the V segment lost 5 bases, leaving 8 bases of the junction unmatched. This CDR3 region has 14 residues. CDR3 protein: CASSGTGTGGAQYF. CDR3 DNA: TGTGCCAGCAGCGGTACCGGGACAGGGGGCGCGCAGTACTTC. Supplemented by reference TRBV7-2 and TRBJ2-7, the full variable domain reads GAGVSQSPSNKVTEKGKDVELRCDPISGHTALYWYRQSLGQGLEFLIYFQGNSAPDKSGLPSDRFSAERTGGSVSTLTIQRTQQEDSAVYLCASSGTGTGGAQYFGPGTRLTVT.

This clonotype was counted between two and nine times. This sequence joins TRBV3-1 and TRBJ2-5; D remains ambiguous. V gave up 1 base and J gave up 2 bases, with 8 bases separating them. This CDR3 comprises 14 residues. Germline V gene lookup returns CDR1 LGHDT and CDR2 YNNKEL (reference sequence). For the CDR3, the DNA is TGTGCCAGCAGCCAAGCGTACGAACAAGAGACCCAGTACTTC. This codes for CASSQAYEQETQYF.

This clonotype was found many times. The chain is built from TRBV5-6 and TRBJ2-6; D might be TRBD1 (6 bases). The CDR3 spans 18 residues. V dropped 3 bases and J dropped 0 bases, with 16 bases sitting between them. CDR1 and CDR2 from the germline V gene are SGHDT and YYEEEE. The CDR3 nucleotides are TGTGCCAGCAGCTGGCGACAGGTTACCTTCTCTGGGGCCAACGTCCTGACTTTC. Protein sequence: CASSWRQVTFSGANVLTF.

The table lists this clonotype with many counts. This chain links TRBV12-3 or TRBV12-4 with TRBJ2-1; 15 positions match TRBD2. This CDR3 comprises 17 residues. V was clipped by 4 bases and J by 6 bases; unmatched bases: 7. The CDR3 here is CASSWTSGGARPNEQFF. CDR3 in DNA: TGTGCCAGCAGTTGGACTAGCGGGGGGGCCCGCCCCAATGAGCAGTTCTTC.

CDR3 amino acids: CASSLPGGGSYEQYF. The CDR3 region has the DNA TGTGCCAGCAGCTTACCAGGGGGCGGGTCCTACGAGCAGTACTTC. The chain combines TRBV7-9 with TRBJ2-7; 8 positions match TRBD1. Per the germline V gene, CDR1 is SEHNR and CDR2 is FQNEAQ (reference sequence). Unmatched junction bases numbered 4, after V lost 2 bases and J lost 1 base. The CDR3 consists of 15 residues.

This clonotype was recorded a few times. This chain uses TRBV25-1 with TRBJ2-5; no clear D. This CDR3 comprises 12 residues. Germline CDR1 is MGHDK and CDR2 is SYGVNS. V gave up 6 bases and J gave up 2 bases, with 7 bases separating them. Here the CDR3 DNA reads TGTGCCAGCAGGGGCGGTCAAGAGACCCAGTACTTC. Amino acids: CASRGGQETQYF.

The chain is built from TRBV4-3 and TRBJ2-4; D possibly matches TRBD1 or TRBD2 (5 bases each). Germline V CDR1 and CDR2: LGHNA, YSLEER. Between the trimmed V and J ends, which lost 3 bases and 6 bases, there was a span of 15 bases. There are 15 residues in the CDR3. The CDR3 protein is CASSQPGTGRNIQYF. The CDR3 DNA follows: TGCGCCAGCAGCCAGCCGGGGACCGGTCGAAACATTCAGTACTTC.